These T cell receptor beta chains were read from a single sample in a study of cytomegalovirus exposure and HLA in healthy donors. Sequencing was performed with immunoSEQ multiplex PCR; in TCRdb, only in-frame clones are kept and a portion is missing. The table shows roughly 150,000 clones, with more than 70% occurring only once. Sequenced material: PBMCs. Every receptor here comes from a young man in good health and CMV-seropositive. CDR3s include the opening cysteine and the closing phenylalanine or tryptophan. The order of the fields is J gene, V gene, CDR3 protein.

j_gene: TRBJ1-2; v_gene: TRBV10-3; CDR3aa: CAISVSYGYTF
j_gene: TRBJ2-3; v_gene: TRBV28; CDR3aa: CASSLYRATDTQYF
j_gene: TRBJ2-7; v_gene: TRBV11-2; CDR3aa: CASSSGTLSYEQYF
j_gene: TRBJ2-7; v_gene: TRBV11-2; CDR3aa: CASRRLAGAYEQYF
j_gene: TRBJ1-1; v_gene: TRBV7-6; CDR3aa: CASSLVAGGEAFF
j_gene: TRBJ2-7; v_gene: TRBV5-1; CDR3aa: CASSLTTGVSEQYF
j_gene: TRBJ2-5; v_gene: TRBV2; CDR3aa: CASDRGQETQYF
j_gene: TRBJ2-7; v_gene: TRBV14; CDR3aa: CASSQGLGGRVDEQYF
j_gene: TRBJ2-4; v_gene: TRBV4-1; CDR3aa: CASSQGTGLGWRKDIQYF
j_gene: TRBJ2-7; v_gene: TRBV28; CDR3aa: CASSPTSGRADEQYF
j_gene: TRBJ2-1; v_gene: TRBV6-5; CDR3aa: CASSWGGDEQFF
j_gene: TRBJ1-5; v_gene: TRBV7-3; CDR3aa: CAIGGGLFGQPQHF
j_gene: TRBJ1-2; v_gene: TRBV28; CDR3aa: CASSLTGYYGYTF
j_gene: TRBJ1-1; v_gene: TRBV19; CDR3aa: CASSKQGTEAFF
j_gene: TRBJ1-6; v_gene: TRBV7-9; CDR3aa: CASSSSQGSNSPLHF
j_gene: TRBJ2-3; v_gene: TRBV27; CDR3aa: CASSIKSGRALTDTQYF
j_gene: TRBJ1-1; v_gene: TRBV14; CDR3aa: CASSQRGYPGVAFF
j_gene: TRBJ2-7; v_gene: TRBV7-6; CDR3aa: CASSLNLRERELSYEQYF
j_gene: TRBJ1-4; v_gene: TRBV28; CDR3aa: CASSLNSSPRKLFF
j_gene: TRBJ2-1; v_gene: TRBV7-2; CDR3aa: CASSLGWDRVVNEQFF
j_gene: TRBJ2-1; v_gene: TRBV4-1; CDR3aa: CASSNGSTYNEQFF
j_gene: TRBJ2-7; v_gene: TRBV6-5; CDR3aa: CASRGSAGPPYEQYF
j_gene: TRBJ2-2; v_gene: TRBV10-1; CDR3aa: CASSESGLAGGTGELFF
j_gene: TRBJ1-1; v_gene: TRBV27; CDR3aa: CASSPKPGGDTEAFF
j_gene: TRBJ2-1; v_gene: TRBV5-1; CDR3aa: CASSKGQGAKVPNEQFF
j_gene: TRBJ2-7; v_gene: TRBV7-3; CDR3aa: CASSPTFSSEQYF
j_gene: TRBJ2-1; v_gene: TRBV4-1; CDR3aa: CASSQLWTSGRYNEQFF
j_gene: TRBJ2-1; v_gene: TRBV6-6; CDR3aa: CASSAGLTYNEQFF
j_gene: TRBJ2-1; v_gene: TRBV7-9; CDR3aa: CASSLPQGNNEQFF
j_gene: TRBJ2-7; v_gene: TRBV5-4; CDR3aa: CASSLASSPYEQYF
j_gene: TRBJ2-7; v_gene: TRBV6-5; CDR3aa: CASSREGISYEQYF
j_gene: TRBJ2-7; v_gene: TRBV27; CDR3aa: CASRPSGTGSYEQYF